The 27 T cell receptor beta chains below were found in one sample sequenced in a study of shared clonotypes between healthy human individuals. Profiled with immunoSEQ multiplex PCR; TCRdb holds only in-frame clones, not every one. The data hold over 2 million clones, with about 95% observed a single time. The sequencing sample was made of naive CD4+ T cells sorted from blood. Regarding subset: CD45RA+ positively selected. These receptors were obtained from a man in his late teens or twenties in good health.

The chain employs TRBV30 and TRBJ2-3; D call uncertain. This CDR3 comprises 12 residues. Trimming cost V 0 bases and J 4 bases, with 5 bases left between them. The germline CDR1 and CDR2 sequences are GTSNPN and SVGIG (reference sequence). This CDR3 reads CAWSVTSDTQYF. DNA for the CDR3: TGTGCCTGGAGTGTAACATCAGATACGCAGTATTTT.

CDR3 in amino acids: CASSPDSGRQYF. In nucleotides, the CDR3 is TGTGCCAGCTCACCCGACAGCGGGAGGCAGTACTTC. The chain uses TRBV18 and TRBJ2-7, with 8 bases identical to TRBD2. CDR3 size: 12 residues. Per germline, CDR1 KGHSH and CDR2 LQKENI. V lost 3 bases, J lost 9 bases, and 4 bases stayed unmatched.

The chain is built from TRBV19 and TRBJ2-1; perhaps D is TRBD1 or TRBD2 (6 bases each). The CDR3 is 18 amino acids. Deletions cut 6 bases from V and 1 base from J, with 22 bases between. In germline, CDR1 is LNHDA, CDR2 SQIVND (reference sequence). The CDR3 reads CASSTLPEGGSSYNEQFF. The CDR3 coding sequence is TGTGCCAGTAGCACCCTGCCGGAAGGGGGGAGTTCCTACAATGAGCAGTTCTTC.

This clone appeared a single time. The rearrangement links TRBV5-1 to TRBJ2-7; D could derive from TRBD1 or TRBD2 (5 bases each). Trimming pared 1 base from V and 4 bases from J, leaving 9 bases between. The CDR3 is made up of 13 amino acids. CDR1 SGHRS and CDR2 YFSETQ come from the germline V gene. This CDR3 is CASSLIGGYEQYF. DNA for the CDR3: TGCGCCAGCAGCTTGATTGGGGGATACGAGCAGTACTTC.

This clone was observed a single time. This sequence joins TRBV9 and TRBJ2-5; D is possibly TRBD1 (6 bases). This CDR3 contains 15 residues. Germline V gives CDR1 SGDLS, CDR2 YYNGEE. V gave up 0 bases and J gave up 5 bases, with 14 bases separating them. The CDR3 bases are TGTGCCAGCAGCGTAGGGCAGGGGAGAGCCGAGACCCAGTACTTC. It specifies CASSVGQGRAETQYF. Based on the CDR3 plus reference TRBV9 and TRBJ2-5, the full variable domain is DSGVTQTPKHLITATGQRVTLRCSPRSGDLSVYWYQQSLDQGLQFLIQYYNGEERAKGNILERFSAQQFPDLHSELNLSSLELGDSALYFCASSVGQGRAETQYFGPGTRLLVL.

Turning to this clone: At the DNA level, this CDR3 is encoded by other sequences in the same sample as well. V usage is TRBV5-1 and J usage is TRBJ1-5; 7 nucleotides agree with TRBD1. The CDR3 has 15 residues. V trimming: 4 bases; J trimming: 2 bases; junction bases outside the gene matches: 6. Germline assignment: CDR1 SGHRS and CDR2 YFSETQ. The CDR3 DNA is TGCGCCAGCAGCCCGGGAACAGGGGGCAATCAGCCCCAGCATTTT. This gives the protein CASSPGTGGNQPQHF.

The chain uses TRBV19 and TRBJ2-7; a weak D match, TRBD1 (6 bases). V lost 7 bases to trimming and J lost 2 bases, with 12 bases between them. This CDR3 contains 13 residues. Per germline, CDR1 LNHDA and CDR2 SQIVND (reference sequence). DNA for the CDR3: TGTGCCAGTAAGACGACAGGTACCTACGAGCAGTACTTC. Translation gives CASKTTGTYEQYF.

In DNA, the CDR3 is TGTGCCAGCCGGAGCTCCTATAATTCACCCCTCCACTTT. The encoded protein is CASRSSYNSPLHF. The chain recombines TRBV10-3 with TRBJ1-6; D is unclear. The CDR3 consists of 13 residues. Germline V gene data show CDR1 as ENHRY and CDR2 as SYGVKD. Trimming stripped 10 bases from V and 0 bases from J, with 7 bases between.

V usage is TRBV6-5 and J usage is TRBJ2-4, with D uncertain. Germline V gene lookup returns CDR1 MNHEY and CDR2 SVGAGI. V was shortened by 0 bases and J by 2 bases, with 8 bases between the two germline ends. The CDR3 covers 15 residues. CDR3 coding DNA: TGTGCCAGCAGTTACTCCAGAATATCCAAAAACATTCAGTACTTC. Its protein product is CASSYSRISKNIQYF.

The rearrangement joins TRBV4-2 to TRBJ1-2; D gene unclear. Trimming shortened V by 0 bases and J by 0 bases, and 11 bases separated the two germline ends. Per the germline V gene, CDR1 is LGHNA and CDR2 is YNFKEQ. The CDR3 covers 16 residues. For the CDR3, the DNA is TGTGCCAGCAGCCAAGATTCGGGAATGACTAACTATGGCTACACCTTC. Protein: CASSQDSGMTNYGYTF.

This clone was detected only once. The chain has TRBV18 and TRBJ1-6, with 12 positions matching TRBD1. CDR3 size: 15 residues. Looked up from germline, CDR1 is KGHSH and CDR2 is LQKENI. The ends lost 4 bases at V and 11 bases at J; junction bases unmatched: 6. This CDR3 is CASSRGTGGLAPLHF. CDR3 DNA sequence: TGTGCCAGCTCACGAGGGACAGGGGGCCTAGCACCCCTCCACTTT.

V is TRBV9 and J is TRBJ1-1; D is ambiguous. CDR1 is SGDLS and CDR2 is YYNGEE in the germline V gene. V was trimmed by 0 bases and J by 7 bases, leaving 10 bases between them. The CDR3 consists of 13 residues. CDR3 loop: CASSVVTTFEAFF. CDR3 nucleotide sequence: TGTGCCAGCAGCGTAGTCACAACCTTTGAAGCTTTCTTT. The complete variable domain, with remaining parts taken from reference TRBV9 and TRBJ1-1, reads DSGVTQTPKHLITATGQRVTLRCSPRSGDLSVYWYQQSLDQGLQFLIQYYNGEERAKGNILERFSAQQFPDLHSELNLSSLELGDSALYFCASSVVTTFEAFFGQGTRLTVV.

The J gene is TRBJ2-5, the V gene TRBV30; D uncertain. From germline, CDR1 is GTSNPN and CDR2 SVGIG (reference sequence). The CDR3 loop spans 12 amino acids. V shed 2 bases and J shed 9 bases, with 13 bases lying between them. DNA of the CDR3: TGTGCCTGGAGTCTAGAGTGGGGTTCCCAGTACTTC. This sequence encodes CAWSLEWGSQYF.

The chain combines TRBV5-4 with TRBJ2-2; 9 bases are shared with TRBD2. Trimming at V came to 7 bases and at J to 6 bases, leaving 7 bases not matched to a gene. The CDR3 sequence is 14 residues long. Per germline, CDR1 SGHNT and CDR2 YYREEE (reference sequence). CDR3 in amino acids: CASGFSGRPGELFF. The CDR3 DNA reads as TGTGCCAGCGGGTTTAGCGGGAGACCCGGGGAGCTGTTTTTT.

Here the CDR3 DNA reads TGTGCCTGGAGTGTGGGACAGGGTGGCGGAACTGAAGCTTTCTTT. It codes for CAWSVGQGGGTEAFF. The chain employs TRBV30 and TRBJ1-1; 9 positions agree with TRBD1. Germline V lookup: CDR1 GTSNPN, CDR2 SVGIG (reference sequence). The CDR3 has 15 amino acids. The V segment lost 0 bases and the J segment 5 bases; nucleotides outside the gene matches: 7.

The chain employs TRBV4-1 and TRBJ2-3; D gene uncertain. Per germline, CDR1 MGHRA and CDR2 YSYEKL. Between the trimmed V and J ends, which lost 1 base and 2 bases, there was a span of 10 bases. The CDR3 is made up of 15 amino acids. DNA of the CDR3: TGCGCCAGCAGCCAAGGGCCTCTTTACACAGATACGCAGTATTTT. It codes for CASSQGPLYTDTQYF.

The chain combines TRBV6-5 with TRBJ1-2; a weak D match, TRBD1 (6 bases). The germline V gene encodes CDR1 MNHEY and CDR2 SVGAGI. V was clipped by 5 bases and J by 4 bases, with 11 bases between them. This CDR3 is 13 amino acids long. The CDR3 loop is CASSRRGTYGYTF. In DNA, the CDR3 is TGTGCCAGCAGTCGGAGGGGGACCTATGGCTACACCTTC.

The CDR3: CAIRGGPSDGYTF. Here the CDR3 DNA reads TGTGCCATCAGGGGGGGACCCTCGGATGGCTACACCTTC. The chain uses TRBV10-3 and TRBJ1-2; TRBD1 might be the D (5 bases). V was shortened by 6 bases and J by 6 bases, with 14 bases between the two germline ends. Germline V gives CDR1 ENHRY, CDR2 SYGVKD. The CDR3 is 13 residues long.

This chain uses TRBV29-1 with TRBJ1-1; weak D call: TRBD1 (5 bases). The CDR3 loop spans 14 amino acids. V shed 2 bases and J shed 1 base, with 11 bases lying between them. The germline V gene has CDR1 SQVTM and CDR2 ANQGSEA. CDR3: CSVERGSANTEAFF. CDR3 sequence (DNA): TGCAGCGTTGAACGGGGGAGTGCGAACACTGAAGCTTTCTTT.

This clone was picked up one time. CDR3 protein: CASSQVEATNYGYTF. The CDR3 DNA is TGCGCCAGCAGCCAAGTTGAGGCAACTAACTATGGCTACACCTTC. The chain recombines TRBV4-1 with TRBJ1-2, with unresolved D. Trimming left V 1 base short and J 0 bases short, with 9 bases between. CDR3 length: 15 amino acids. Germline V CDR1 and CDR2: MGHRA, YSYEKL.

The chain uses TRBV5-6 and TRBJ2-7; 10 positions agree with TRBD2. The CDR3 contains 15 residues. Germline V gene sequence: CDR1 SGHDT, CDR2 YYEEEE. V lost 1 base and J lost 4; bases outside the gene matches: 5. CDR3 DNA sequence: TGTGCCAGCAGCTTGTGGGGTAGCGGGAGGTACGAGCAGTACTTC. This encodes CASSLWGSGRYEQYF.

V and J are TRBV5-1 and TRBJ1-1, with D possibly matching TRBD1 (5 bases). V shed 1 base and J shed 2 bases, with 15 bases lying between them. The CDR3 is made up of 16 amino acids. The V gene's germline CDR1 is SGHRS and CDR2 YFSETQ. The CDR3 is CASSLLRQPSNTEAFF. The CDR3 nucleotides are TGCGCCAGCAGCTTGCTAAGACAGCCGAGTAACACTGAAGCTTTCTTT.

V gene TRBV10-2 combines with J gene TRBJ2-1; D not certain. The CDR3 consists of 13 residues. V lost 10 bases and J lost 2, with 12 bases in between. Germline lookup yields CDR1 WSHSY and CDR2 SAAADI. CDR3 sequence: CATGTNTYNEQFF. CDR3 bases: TGCGCCACCGGAACAAATACCTACAATGAGCAGTTCTTC.

J is TRBJ2-6 and V is TRBV5-1; tentatively, D is TRBD2 (6 bases). The CDR3 covers 17 residues. V was clipped by 3 bases and J by 5 bases, with 18 bases between them. Germline assignment: CDR1 SGHRS and CDR2 YFSETQ. The CDR3 DNA reads TGCGCCAGCAGCTCGCGGGGCGGGGAAAACTGGGCCAACGTCCTGACTTTC. It encodes CASSSRGGENWANVLTF.

This sequence joins TRBV10-3 and TRBJ2-3, with 9 bases fitting TRBD1. The CDR3 has 15 residues. Germline lookup yields CDR1 ENHRY and CDR2 SYGVKD. V shed 6 bases, J shed 4 bases, and the junction held 8 bases outside the gene matches. The CDR3 DNA sequence: TGTGCCATCAGCGCCCGGGACAGGGACTCAGATACGCAGTATTTT. Encoded protein: CAISARDRDSDTQYF.

In its sample, this clone was seen once. The chain employs TRBV7-9 and TRBJ1-4, with D unresolved. The CDR3 is 14 amino acids. V was shortened by 2 bases and J by 5 bases, with 9 bases between the two germline ends. The germline V gene encodes CDR1 SEHNR and CDR2 FQNEAQ (reference sequence). CDR3 protein: CASSLTELNEKLFF. CDR3 nucleotide sequence: TGTGCCAGCAGCTTAACAGAACTAAATGAAAAACTGTTTTTT. Using reference TRBV7-9 and TRBJ1-4 for the parts outside the CDR3, the full variable domain is DTGVSQNPRHKITKRGQNVTFRCDPISEHNRLYWYRQTLGQGPEFLTYFQNEAQLEKSRLLSDRFSAERPKGSFSTLEIQRTEQGDSAMYLCASSLTELNEKLFFGSGTQLSVL.

This chain connects TRBV5-1 to TRBJ2-1; 10 bases are shared with TRBD1. The CDR3 length is 13 residues. With 4 bases clipped from V and 10 bases from J, the junction kept 5 bases outside the gene matches. CDR1 and CDR2 (germline): SGHRS, YFSETQ. In DNA, the CDR3 is TGCGCCAGCAGCCCCGGACAGGGGGGAGAGCAGTTCTTC. Encoded protein: CASSPGQGGEQFF.